These 8 T cell receptor beta chains came from one sample sequenced in a study of blood T cell repertoires in COVID-19 (dated by TCRdb to the early 2020s). Library method: the immunoSEQ multiplex PCR assay. TCRdb took this table from immuneACCESS and kept in-frame rearrangements with V and J called. Such tables lack part of the clones; where checked against another copy, unresolved V genes explain under half of the gap, and the rest is unexplained. Present in this sample are about 180,000 clones, around 83% of which were seen just once. The ten largest clones represent about 16% of the sample. The sequencing sample was made of PBMCs or T cells enriched from blood (not recorded which). All receptors come from a man in his forties or fifties who had recovered from COVID-19.

About this clone itself: At the DNA level, this CDR3 is encoded by other sequences in the same sample as well. The V call is TRBV5-1, the J call TRBJ1-5; TRBD1 matches 9 bases. The junction had 6 bases not matched to a gene; V was cut back by 4 bases and J by 7 bases. This CDR3 is 14 amino acids long. From germline, CDR1 is SGHRS and CDR2 YFSETQ. The DNA of the CDR3 is TGCGCCAGCAGCACCACAGGGGGCGACCAGCCCCAGCATTTT. It specifies CASSTTGGDQPQHF.

The rearrangement joins TRBV6-1 to TRBJ1-2; D is ambiguous. The V end lost 2 bases, the J end lost 7 bases, and 20 bases lay between the germline ends. CDR3 length: 16 residues. Germline CDR1 reads MNHNS; CDR2 reads SASEGT. For the CDR3, the DNA is TGTGCCAGCAGTGAAAATGTTTTCCTCCGCCCTAGTGGCTACACCTTC. Its translation: CASSENVFLRPSGYTF.

This clone showed up just once. The V and J genes are TRBV28 and TRBJ1-2, with 7 bases lining up with TRBD1. Trimming at V came to 3 bases and at J to 3 bases, leaving 4 bases not matched to a gene. CDR3 size: 14 residues. Germline lookup yields CDR1 MDHEN and CDR2 SYDVKM. As DNA, the CDR3 is TGTGCCAGCAGTTTGAGGGACAGTGACTATGGCTACACCTTC. This codes for CASSLRDSDYGYTF.

V is TRBV6-5 and J is TRBJ1-1, with D uncertain. CDR1 is MNHEY and CDR2 is SVGAGI in the germline V gene. CDR3 length: 13 residues. The germline V and J ends were trimmed by 7 bases and 2 bases, with 11 bases remaining between them. The CDR3 nucleotides read TGTGCCAGCACCGCCGACATCAACACTGAAGCTTTCTTT. Its protein is CASTADINTEAFF.

In this sample, this clone turned up a few times. The chain is built from TRBV10-1 and TRBJ1-2, with D maybe TRBD1 (5 bases). V dropped 10 bases and J dropped 4 bases, with 13 bases sitting between them. Germline assignment: CDR1 WNHNN and CDR2 SYGVQD (reference sequence). CDR3 size: 12 residues. Written as DNA, the CDR3 is TGCGCCACCACCAGGGCTTGCTATGGCTACACCTTC. Translation: CATTRACYGYTF.

This rearrangement joins TRBV29-1 to TRBJ1-2; D is unclear. V was trimmed by 4 bases and J by 7 bases, leaving 13 bases between them. There are 12 residues in the CDR3. CDR1 is SQVTM and CDR2 is ANQGSEA in the germline V gene. The chain's CDR3 is CSVVSGRAGYTF. The DNA of the CDR3 is TGCAGCGTTGTCAGCGGGCGGGCTGGCTACACCTTC.

The sample holds one count of this clone. The V gene is TRBV6-5, the J gene TRBJ1-2; tentative D call: TRBD1 (5 bases). The germline CDR1 and CDR2 sequences are MNHEY and SVGAGI. This CDR3 spans 13 amino acids. V lost 7 bases and J lost 2, with 11 bases in between. CDR3 in amino acids: CASNGGKNYGYTF. CDR3 coding DNA: TGTGCCAGCAATGGGGGGAAGAACTATGGCTACACCTTC.

V gene TRBV11-3 combines with J gene TRBJ2-1, with 7 bases matching TRBD2. The CDR3 consists of 14 residues. Germline V gene lookup returns CDR1 SGHNT and CDR2 YENEEA. The V and J ends lost 5 bases and 4 bases, in that order; junction bases with no gene match: 5. The CDR3 nucleotides read TGTGCCAGCAGCCCGGGGGGTGGGTACAATGAGCAGTTCTTC. Translating it yields CASSPGGGYNEQFF.